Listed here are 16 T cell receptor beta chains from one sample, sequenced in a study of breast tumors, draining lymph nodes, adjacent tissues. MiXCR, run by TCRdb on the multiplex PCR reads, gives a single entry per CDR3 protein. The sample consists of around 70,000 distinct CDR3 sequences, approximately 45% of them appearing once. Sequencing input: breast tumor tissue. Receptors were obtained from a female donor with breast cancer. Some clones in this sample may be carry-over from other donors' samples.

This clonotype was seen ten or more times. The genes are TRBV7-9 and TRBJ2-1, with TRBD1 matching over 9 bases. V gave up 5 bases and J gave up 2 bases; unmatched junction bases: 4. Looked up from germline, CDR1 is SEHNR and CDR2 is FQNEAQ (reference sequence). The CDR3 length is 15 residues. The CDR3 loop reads CASSLRDRAYNEQFF. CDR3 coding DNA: TGTGCCAGCAGCCTCAGGGACAGGGCCTACAATGAGCAGTTCTTC. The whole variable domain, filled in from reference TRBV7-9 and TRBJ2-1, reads DTGVSQNPRHKITKRGQNVTFRCDPISEHNRLYWYRQTLGQGPEFLTYFQNEAQLEKSRLLSDRFSAERPKGSFSTLEIQRTEQGDSAMYLCASSLRDRAYNEQFFGPGTRLTVL.

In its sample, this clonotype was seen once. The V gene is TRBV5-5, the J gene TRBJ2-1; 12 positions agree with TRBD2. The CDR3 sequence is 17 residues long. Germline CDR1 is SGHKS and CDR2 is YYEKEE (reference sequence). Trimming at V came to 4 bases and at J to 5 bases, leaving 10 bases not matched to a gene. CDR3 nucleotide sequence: TGTGCCAGCAGCCGTGGACGACTAGCGGGAGCTAACAATGAGCAGTTCTTC. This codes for CASSRGRLAGANNEQFF.

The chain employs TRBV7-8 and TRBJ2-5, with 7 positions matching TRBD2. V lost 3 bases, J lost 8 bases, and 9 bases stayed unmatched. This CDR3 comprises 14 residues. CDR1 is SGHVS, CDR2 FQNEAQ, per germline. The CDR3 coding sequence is TGTGCCAGCAGCTTGCTAGCGGATGGGACTACCCAGTACTTC. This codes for CASSLLADGTTQYF.

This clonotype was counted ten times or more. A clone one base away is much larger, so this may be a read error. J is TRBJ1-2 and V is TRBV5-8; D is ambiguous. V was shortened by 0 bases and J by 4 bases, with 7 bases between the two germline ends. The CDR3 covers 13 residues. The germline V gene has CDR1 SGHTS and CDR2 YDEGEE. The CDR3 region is CASSLDNTYGYTF. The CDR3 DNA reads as TGTGCCAGCAGCTTGGACAATACCTATGGCTACACCTTC.

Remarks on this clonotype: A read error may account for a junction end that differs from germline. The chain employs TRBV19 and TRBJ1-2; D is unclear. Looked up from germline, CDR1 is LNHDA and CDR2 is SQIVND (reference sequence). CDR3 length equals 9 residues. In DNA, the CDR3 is TGTGCCAGTAACGATGGGTACACCTTC. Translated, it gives CASNDGYTF.

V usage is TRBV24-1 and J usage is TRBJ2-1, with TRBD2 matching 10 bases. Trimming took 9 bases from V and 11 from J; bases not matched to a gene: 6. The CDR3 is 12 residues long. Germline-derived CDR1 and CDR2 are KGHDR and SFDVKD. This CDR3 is CATGLAGDKQFF. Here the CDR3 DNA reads TGTGCCACCGGGCTAGCGGGGGATAAGCAGTTCTTC.

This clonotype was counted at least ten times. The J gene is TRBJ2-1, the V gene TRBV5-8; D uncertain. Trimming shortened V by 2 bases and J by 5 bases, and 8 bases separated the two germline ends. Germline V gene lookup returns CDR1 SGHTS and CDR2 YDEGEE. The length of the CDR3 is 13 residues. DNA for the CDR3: TGTGCCAGCAGCTTTAGGCCCAACAATGAGCAGTTCTTC. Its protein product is CASSFRPNNEQFF.

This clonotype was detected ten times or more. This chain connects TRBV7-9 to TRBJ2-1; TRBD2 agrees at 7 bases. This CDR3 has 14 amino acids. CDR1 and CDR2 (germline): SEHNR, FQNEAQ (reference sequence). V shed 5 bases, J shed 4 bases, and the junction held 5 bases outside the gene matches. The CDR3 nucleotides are TGTGCCAGCAGCAAGAGCGGGACTTACAATGAGCAGTTCTTC. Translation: CASSKSGTYNEQFF.

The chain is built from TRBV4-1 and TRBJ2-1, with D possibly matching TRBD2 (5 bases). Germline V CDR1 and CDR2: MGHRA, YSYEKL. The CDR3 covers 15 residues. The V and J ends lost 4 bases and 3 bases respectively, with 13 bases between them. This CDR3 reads CASSPSIGNYNEQFF. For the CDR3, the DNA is TGCGCCAGCAGCCCCTCGATCGGGAACTACAATGAGCAGTTCTTC.

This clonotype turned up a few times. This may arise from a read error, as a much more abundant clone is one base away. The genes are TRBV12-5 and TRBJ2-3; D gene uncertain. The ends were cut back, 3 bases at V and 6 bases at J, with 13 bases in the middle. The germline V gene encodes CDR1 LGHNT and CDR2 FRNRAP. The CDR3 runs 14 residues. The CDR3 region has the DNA TGTGCTAGTGGTTTCGTACATGGAACGGATACGCAGTATTTT. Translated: CASGFVHGTDTQYF.

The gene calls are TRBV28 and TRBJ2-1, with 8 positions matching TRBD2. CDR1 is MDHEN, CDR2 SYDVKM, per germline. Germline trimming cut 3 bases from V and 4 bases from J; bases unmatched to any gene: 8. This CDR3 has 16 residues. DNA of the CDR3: TGTGCCAGCAGTTTTACCGGGACTAGGGTTTACAATGAGCAGTTCTTC. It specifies CASSFTGTRVYNEQFF.

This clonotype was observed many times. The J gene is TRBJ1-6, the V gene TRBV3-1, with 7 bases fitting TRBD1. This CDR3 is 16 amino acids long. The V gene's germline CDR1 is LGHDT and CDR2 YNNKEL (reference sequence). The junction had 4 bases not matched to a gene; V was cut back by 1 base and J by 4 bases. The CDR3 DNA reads TGTGCCAGCAGCCAAGTGGTACAGGGGTATAATTCACCCCTCCACTTT. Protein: CASSQVVQGYNSPLHF.

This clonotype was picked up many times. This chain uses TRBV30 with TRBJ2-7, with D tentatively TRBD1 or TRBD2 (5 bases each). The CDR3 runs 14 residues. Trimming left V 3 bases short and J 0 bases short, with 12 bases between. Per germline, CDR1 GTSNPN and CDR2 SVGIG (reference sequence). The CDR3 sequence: CAWRLAGSSYEQYF. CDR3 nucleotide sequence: TGTGCCTGGAGGTTGGCAGGGAGCTCCTACGAGCAGTACTTC. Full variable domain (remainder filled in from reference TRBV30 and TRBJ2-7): SQTIHQWPATLVQPVGSPLSLECTVEGTSNPNLYWYRQAAGRGLQLLFYSVGIGQISSEVPQNLSASRPQDRQFILSSKKLLLSDSGFYLCAWRLAGSSYEQYFGPGTRLTVT.

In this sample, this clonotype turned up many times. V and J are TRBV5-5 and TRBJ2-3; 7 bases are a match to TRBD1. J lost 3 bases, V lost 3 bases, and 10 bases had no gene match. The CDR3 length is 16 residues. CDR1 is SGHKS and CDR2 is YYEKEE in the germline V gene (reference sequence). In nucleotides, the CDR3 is TGTGCCAGCAGCTACCAGGGGGAACTAGGTACAGATACGCAGTATTTT. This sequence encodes CASSYQGELGTDTQYF.

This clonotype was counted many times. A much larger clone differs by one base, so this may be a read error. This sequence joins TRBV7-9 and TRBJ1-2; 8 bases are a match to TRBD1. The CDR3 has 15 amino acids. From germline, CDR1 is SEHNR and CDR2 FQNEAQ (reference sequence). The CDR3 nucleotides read TGTGCCAGCAGCTTCTTCAGGGGGCCTAACTATGGCTACCCCTTC. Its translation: CASSFFRGPNYGYPF.

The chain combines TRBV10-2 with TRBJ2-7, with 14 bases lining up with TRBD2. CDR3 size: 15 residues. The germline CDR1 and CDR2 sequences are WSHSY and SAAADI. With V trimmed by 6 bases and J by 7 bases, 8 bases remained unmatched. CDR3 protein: CASSSGLAGAGEQYF. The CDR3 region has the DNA TGCGCCAGCAGCTCGGGACTAGCGGGGGCTGGTGAGCAGTACTTC.